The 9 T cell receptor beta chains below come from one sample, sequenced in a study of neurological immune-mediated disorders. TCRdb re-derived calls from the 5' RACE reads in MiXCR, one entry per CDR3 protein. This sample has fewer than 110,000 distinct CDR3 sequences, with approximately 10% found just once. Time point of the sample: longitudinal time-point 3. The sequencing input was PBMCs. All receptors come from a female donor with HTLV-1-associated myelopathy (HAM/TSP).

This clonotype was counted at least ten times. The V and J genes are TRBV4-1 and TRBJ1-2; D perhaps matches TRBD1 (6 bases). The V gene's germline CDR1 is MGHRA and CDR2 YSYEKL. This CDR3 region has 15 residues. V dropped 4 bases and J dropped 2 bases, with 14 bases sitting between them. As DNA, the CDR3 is TGCGCCAGCAGCCCAACCGAGACAGGCAACTATGGCTACACCTTC. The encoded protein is CASSPTETGNYGYTF.

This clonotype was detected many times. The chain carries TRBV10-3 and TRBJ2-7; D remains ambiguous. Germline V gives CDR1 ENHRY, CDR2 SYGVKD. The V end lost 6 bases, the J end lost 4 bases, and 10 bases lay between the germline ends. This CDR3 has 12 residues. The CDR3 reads CAISKESYEQYF. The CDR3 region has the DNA TGTGCCATCAGCAAGGAATCGTACGAGCAGTACTTC.

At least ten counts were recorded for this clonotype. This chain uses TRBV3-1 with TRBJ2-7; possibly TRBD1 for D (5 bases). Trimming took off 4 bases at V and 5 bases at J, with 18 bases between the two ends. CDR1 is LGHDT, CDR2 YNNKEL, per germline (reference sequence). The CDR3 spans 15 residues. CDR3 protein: CASSLLRQPVDEQYF. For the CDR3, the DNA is TGTGCCAGCAGCCTCCTGAGACAGCCGGTCGACGAGCAGTACTTC.

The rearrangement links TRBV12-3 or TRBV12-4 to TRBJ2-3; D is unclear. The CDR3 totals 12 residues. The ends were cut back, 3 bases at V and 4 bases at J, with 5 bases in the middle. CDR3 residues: CASSFSADTQYF. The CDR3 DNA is TGTGCCAGCAGTTTTTCGGCAGATACGCAGTATTTT.

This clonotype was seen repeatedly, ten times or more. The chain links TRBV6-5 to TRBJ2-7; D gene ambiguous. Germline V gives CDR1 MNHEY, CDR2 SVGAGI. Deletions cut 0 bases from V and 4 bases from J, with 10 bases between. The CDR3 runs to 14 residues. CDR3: CASSYSDRIYEQYF. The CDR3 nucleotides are TGTGCCAGCAGTTACTCGGACCGGATTTACGAGCAGTACTTC.

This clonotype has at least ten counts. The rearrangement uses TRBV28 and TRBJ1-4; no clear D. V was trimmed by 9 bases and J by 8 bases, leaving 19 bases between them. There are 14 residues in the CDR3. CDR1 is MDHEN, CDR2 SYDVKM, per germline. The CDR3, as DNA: TGTGCCAGTACCGCCGGTGGATGGGGAGAAAAACTGTTTTTT. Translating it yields CASTAGGWGEKLFF.

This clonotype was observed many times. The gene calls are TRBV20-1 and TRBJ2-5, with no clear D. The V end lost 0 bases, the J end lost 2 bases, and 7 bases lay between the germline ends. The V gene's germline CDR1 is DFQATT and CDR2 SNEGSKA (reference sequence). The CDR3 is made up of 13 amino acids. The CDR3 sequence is CSARDYSQETQYF. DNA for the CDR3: TGCAGTGCTAGAGATTATAGTCAAGAGACCCAGTACTTC.

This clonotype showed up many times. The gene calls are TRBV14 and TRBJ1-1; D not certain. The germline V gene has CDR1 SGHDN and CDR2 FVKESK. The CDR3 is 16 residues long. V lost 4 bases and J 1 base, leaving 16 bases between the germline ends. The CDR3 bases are TGTGCCAGCAGCCCGGGCCTTGATTCCTGGAACACTGAAGCTTTCTTT. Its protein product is CASSPGLDSWNTEAFF.

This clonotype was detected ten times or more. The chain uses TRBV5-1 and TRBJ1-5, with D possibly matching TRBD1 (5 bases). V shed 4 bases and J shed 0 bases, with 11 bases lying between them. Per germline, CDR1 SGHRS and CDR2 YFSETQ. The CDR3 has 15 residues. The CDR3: CASSPSGDSNQPQHF. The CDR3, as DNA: TGCGCCAGCAGCCCATCGGGGGATAGCAATCAGCCCCAGCATTTT. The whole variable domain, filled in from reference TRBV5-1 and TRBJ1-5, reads KAGVTQTPRYLIKTRGQQVTLSCSPISGHRSVSWYQQTPGQGLQFLFEYFSETQRNKGNFPGRFSGRQFSNSRSEMNVSTLELGDSALYLCASSPSGDSNQPQHFGDGTRLSIL.